This T cell receptor beta chain is drawn from a study of blood T cell repertoires in COVID-19. Study-wide background: Nucleic acid was either cDNA or gDNA, and it came from T cells, B-cell-depleted T cells, or PBMCs.

Libraries were prepared by immunoSEQ multiplex PCR; TCRdb keeps only in-frame clonotypes and omits some of them. The sample holds under 250,000 clones; 65% to 90% are singletons and the top ten take approximately 10%. The sequenced sample was peripheral blood. The TCR originated in a man aged 45-65 years with COVID-19, enrolled during active disease.

CDR3 region: CSASGGTSYNEQFF. The CDR3 DNA sequence: TGCAGTGCTAGTGGAGGTACCTCCTACAATGAGCAGTTCTTC. The V gene is TRBV20-1, the J gene TRBJ2-1, with a weak D call TRBD2 (5 bases). Per germline, CDR1 DFQATT and CDR2 SNEGSKA (reference sequence). The CDR3 is made up of 14 amino acids. Trimming took 3 bases from V and 0 from J, leaving 9 bases between them.